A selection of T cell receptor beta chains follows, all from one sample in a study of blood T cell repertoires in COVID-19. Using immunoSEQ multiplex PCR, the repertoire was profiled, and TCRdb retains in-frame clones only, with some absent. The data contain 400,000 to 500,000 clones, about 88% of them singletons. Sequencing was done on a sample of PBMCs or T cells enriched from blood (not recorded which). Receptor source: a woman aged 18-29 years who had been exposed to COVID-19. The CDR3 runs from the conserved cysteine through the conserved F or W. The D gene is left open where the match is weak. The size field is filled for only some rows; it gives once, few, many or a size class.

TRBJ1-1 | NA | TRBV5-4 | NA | CASSLARQNTEAFF | TGTGCCAGCAGCTTGGCTAGGCAGAACACTGAAGCTTTCTTT
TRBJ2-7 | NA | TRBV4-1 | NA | CASSHPGNYEQYF | TGCGCCAGCAGCCATCCAGGGAACTACGAGCAGTACTTC
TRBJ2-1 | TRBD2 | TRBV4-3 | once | CASSPSGRLIGEQFF | TGCGCCAGCAGCCCTAGCGGGCGCTTGATCGGTGAGCAGTTCTTC
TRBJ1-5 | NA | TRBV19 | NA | CASMVGVGKISNQPQHF | TGTGCCAGTATGGTGGGAGTGGGGAAGATTAGCAATCAGCCCCAGCATTTT
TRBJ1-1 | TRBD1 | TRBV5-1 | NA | CASSSGTGGSEAFF | TGCGCCAGCAGCTCCGGGACAGGGGGCTCTGAAGCTTTCTTT
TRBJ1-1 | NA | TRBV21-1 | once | CAGEVTEAFF | TGTGCCGGTGAGGTGACTGAAGCTTTCTTT
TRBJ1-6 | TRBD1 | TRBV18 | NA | CASSPGQVNSPLHF | TGTGCCAGCTCACCGGGACAGGTCAATTCACCCCTCCACTTT
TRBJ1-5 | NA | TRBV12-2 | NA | CASRLAGGWYSNQPQHF | TGTGCAAGTCGCTTAGCGGGGGGGTGGTATAGCAATCAGCCCCAGCATTTT
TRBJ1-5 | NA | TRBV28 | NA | CASSLLRSLNQPQHF | TGTGCCAGCAGTTTACTTCGGTCCCTAAATCAGCCCCAGCATTTT
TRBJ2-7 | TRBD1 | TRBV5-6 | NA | CASSLAGTGYEQYF | TGTGCCAGCAGCTTGGCCGGGACAGGCTACGAGCAGTACTTC
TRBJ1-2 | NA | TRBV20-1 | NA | CSASKGVYGYTF | TGCAGTGCTAGTAAGGGGGTCTATGGCTACACCTTC
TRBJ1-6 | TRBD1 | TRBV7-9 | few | CASSSRTGDSPLHF | TGTGCCAGCAGCTCACGGACAGGGGACTCACCCCTCCACTTT
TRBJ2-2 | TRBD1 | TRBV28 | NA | CASSPTGTGATGELFF | TGTGCCAGCAGCCCGACCGGGACAGGGGCCACCGGGGAGCTGTTTTTT